The 29 T cell receptor beta chains reported below all come from one sample, sequenced in a study of cytomegalovirus exposure and HLA in healthy donors. PCR used 60 Vbeta primers and 13 Jbeta primers. Here immunoSEQ multiplex PCR was the method, and the copy in TCRdb shows in-frame clones only, minus some. The sample table includes 100,000 or so clones. Sequenced input: PBMCs. Receptors were obtained from a woman aged 30 to 39 in good health and CMV-seronegative.

V is TRBV11-3 and J is TRBJ2-1; the D gene is possibly TRBD2 (7 bases). The V end was cut by 1 base, the J end by 5 bases, with 15 bases between. CDR3 length: 16 amino acids. The germline V gene has CDR1 SGHNT and CDR2 YENEEA. This CDR3 reads CASSLVGGGLDNEQFF. The CDR3 nucleotides read TGTGCCAGCAGCTTAGTAGGGGGAGGGCTCGACAATGAGCAGTTCTTC.

The CDR3 reads CASSYGQGNSPLHF. CDR3 in DNA: TGTGCCAGCAGTTACGGACAGGGGAATTCACCCCTCCACTTT. The chain links TRBV6-6 to TRBJ1-6; 9 bases line up with TRBD1. This CDR3 comprises 14 residues. CDR1 MNHNY and CDR2 SVGAGI come from the germline V gene (reference sequence). Trimming cost V 2 bases and J 7 bases; bases outside gene matches: 0.

This rearrangement joins TRBV30 to TRBJ1-1, with 7 bases matching TRBD1. The germline CDR1 and CDR2 sequences are GTSNPN and SVGIG (reference sequence). The V and J ends lost 4 bases and 0 bases, in that order; junction bases with no gene match: 2. The CDR3 is 13 residues long. The CDR3 DNA reads TGTGCCTGGATCGGGACAGTGAACACTGAAGCTTTCTTT. Residues: CAWIGTVNTEAFF.

V gene TRBV5-1 combines with J gene TRBJ2-7, with 8 bases matching TRBD2. V lost 2 bases, J lost 7 bases, and 8 bases stayed unmatched. The CDR3 has 14 residues. The germline CDR1 and CDR2 sequences are SGHRS and YFSETQ. CDR3 bases: TGCGCCAGCAGCTTAGGTAGCGGGGACTCGGAGCAGTACTTC. Residues: CASSLGSGDSEQYF.

The rearrangement uses TRBV19 and TRBJ1-4; TRBD1 is a possible D gene (6 bases). This CDR3 is 16 amino acids long. Trimming shortened V by 4 bases and J by 5 bases, and 17 bases separated the two germline ends. Germline CDR1 reads LNHDA; CDR2 reads SQIVND (reference sequence). CDR3 DNA: TGTGCCAGTAGTAACGAGGACGTTCAGGGGAATGAAAAACTGTTTTTT. Translation gives CASSNEDVQGNEKLFF.

This chain joins TRBV6-4 and TRBJ2-1; weak D call: TRBD1 (6 bases). V dropped 4 bases and J dropped 8 bases, with 18 bases sitting between them. The CDR3 sequence is 15 residues long. The germline V gene has CDR1 MRHNA and CDR2 SNTAGT. CDR3 sequence: CASSVRLGAQYEQFF. The CDR3 nucleotides are TGTGCCAGCAGTGTGCGGCTGGGGGCGCAATATGAGCAGTTCTTC.

This chain joins TRBV14 and TRBJ1-1, with unresolved D. Germline assignment: CDR1 SGHDN and CDR2 FVKESK. This CDR3 region has 13 residues. V lost 5 bases to trimming and J lost 3 bases, with 10 bases between them. The CDR3 loop reads CASSEGWYTEAFF. CDR3 DNA sequence: TGTGCCAGCAGCGAGGGATGGTACACTGAAGCTTTCTTT.

The chain has TRBV5-4 and TRBJ2-7; 10 nucleotides align to TRBD2. The germline V gene encodes CDR1 SGHNT and CDR2 YYREEE (reference sequence). The CDR3 length is 13 residues. The J segment lost 6 bases and the V segment lost 3 bases, leaving 3 bases of the junction unmatched. CDR3 coding DNA: TGTGCCAGCAGCTCTACTAGCGGGGCCGAGCAGTACTTC. Translated: CASSSTSGAEQYF.

This chain links TRBV5-1 with TRBJ2-1; 9 bases are a match to TRBD1. Trimming cost V 3 bases and J 9 bases; bases outside gene matches: 4. This CDR3 has 13 residues. Germline CDR1 is SGHRS and CDR2 is YFSETQ. CDR3: CASSWDREAEQFF. Here the CDR3 DNA reads TGCGCCAGCAGCTGGGACAGGGAGGCTGAGCAGTTCTTC.

The chain couples TRBV5-6 to TRBJ1-6, with D possibly TRBD1 on 5 matching bases. V was clipped by 2 bases and J by 8 bases, with 11 bases between them. The CDR3 extends over 14 amino acids. Per the germline V gene, CDR1 is SGHDT and CDR2 is YYEEEE. The CDR3 loop is CASSLGIGDSPLHF. The CDR3 DNA is TGTGCCAGCAGCTTAGGAATAGGGGATTCACCCCTCCACTTT.

This chain joins TRBV23-1 and TRBJ1-4, with TRBD1 matching over 8 bases. TRBV23-1 carries the ORF label, with uncertain function. J was trimmed by 7 bases and V by 1 base; bases with no gene match: 5. CDR3 length equals 15 residues. Here the CDR3 reads CASSQWDRRPEKLFF. DNA of the CDR3: TGCGCCAGCAGTCAATGGGACAGGCGCCCTGAAAAACTGTTTTTT.

The chain couples TRBV5-1 to TRBJ1-1, with 11 bases lining up with TRBD1. Trimming cost V 4 bases and J 3 bases; bases outside gene matches: 5. Germline assignment: CDR1 SGHRS and CDR2 YFSETQ. The CDR3 is made up of 15 amino acids. CDR3 nucleotides: TGCGCCAGCAGCCCGCGGACAGGGGGCGACACTGAAGCTTTCTTT. It is translated as CASSPRTGGDTEAFF.

The chain uses TRBV28 and TRBJ2-1, with D maybe TRBD2 (6 bases). With 4 bases removed from V and 2 bases from J, the gap between germline ends came to 15 bases. The CDR3 spans 16 residues. Germline CDR1 reads MDHEN; CDR2 reads SYDVKM. CDR3: CASSSLSGRTYNEQFF. The CDR3 DNA is TGTGCCAGCAGTTCCCTTAGCGGCCGGACCTACAATGAGCAGTTCTTC.

A remark on this clone: Other nucleotide sequences in the sample specify the same CDR3. The rearrangement links TRBV7-9 to TRBJ1-1, with D perhaps matching TRBD1 (5 bases). Germline assignment: CDR1 SEHNR and CDR2 FQNEAQ (reference sequence). V lost 3 bases and J 4 bases, leaving 6 bases between the germline ends. The CDR3 contains 12 residues. The CDR3 here is CASSFQGTEAFF. For the CDR3, the DNA is TGTGCCAGCAGCTTTCAGGGCACTGAAGCTTTCTTT. The full variable domain, completed using reference TRBV7-9 and TRBJ1-1, is DTGVSQNPRHKITKRGQNVTFRCDPISEHNRLYWYRQTLGQGPEFLTYFQNEAQLEKSRLLSDRFSAERPKGSFSTLEIQRTEQGDSAMYLCASSFQGTEAFFGQGTRLTVV.

V is TRBV7-9 and J is TRBJ2-2; D may be TRBD2 (5 bases). Germline V gives CDR1 SEHNR, CDR2 FQNEAQ (reference sequence). The CDR3 totals 12 residues. The V end was cut by 10 bases, the J end by 4 bases, with 10 bases between. This chain's CDR3 is CATRRATGELFF. CDR3 in DNA: TGTGCCACCCGGCGGGCCACCGGGGAGCTGTTTTTT. The variable domain in full, with the rest retrieved from reference TRBV7-9 and TRBJ2-2, is DTGVSQNPRHKITKRGQNVTFRCDPISEHNRLYWYRQTLGQGPEFLTYFQNEAQLEKSRLLSDRFSAERPKGSFSTLEIQRTEQGDSAMYLCATRRATGELFFGEGSRLTVL.

The chain has TRBV7-3 and TRBJ2-3; 7 bases line up with TRBD2. Germline V gene data show CDR1 as SGHTA and CDR2 as FQGTGA. The CDR3 spans 14 residues. Trimming at V came to 5 bases and at J to 0 bases, leaving 2 bases not matched to a gene. CDR3 protein: CASSASGSTDTQYF. The CDR3 DNA follows: TGTGCCAGCAGCGCTAGCGGAAGCACAGATACGCAGTATTTT.

The chain carries TRBV7-6 and TRBJ1-1, with a tentative D call TRBD1 (5 bases). CDR3 length equals 16 residues. Germline assignment: CDR1 SGHVS and CDR2 FNYEAQ. V dropped 5 bases and J dropped 0 bases, with 16 bases sitting between them. The CDR3 spells CASSPRGGGVNTEAFF. DNA for the CDR3: TGTGCCAGCAGCCCACGGGGCGGGGGAGTGAACACTGAAGCTTTCTTT.

The rearrangement joins TRBV6-1 to TRBJ1-2, with D possibly being TRBD1 (6 bases). This CDR3 is 14 amino acids long. Germline V gene lookup returns CDR1 MNHNS and CDR2 SASEGT. Trimming removed 2 bases from V and 2 bases from J, with 9 bases in between. CDR3 coding DNA: TGTGCCAGCAGTGAAACCACAGGGAACTATGGCTACACCTTC. Translated: CASSETTGNYGYTF.

V and J are TRBV7-9 and TRBJ2-5, with TRBD2 identical over 7 bases. The CDR3 is 15 residues long. The ends lost 11 bases at V and 3 bases at J; junction bases unmatched: 15. Germline V CDR1 and CDR2: SEHNR, FQNEAQ (reference sequence). The CDR3 region is CAGTPAQRGEETQYF. DNA for the CDR3: TGTGCCGGTACCCCGGCCCAGCGGGGCGAAGAGACCCAGTACTTC.

Worth noting for this clone: Other DNA sequences within the sample encode an identical CDR3. The CDR3 DNA reads as TGTGCCAGCTCTCCCGGCCAGGGGGAAGCAGATACGCAGTATTTT. Its translation: CASSPGQGEADTQYF. The rearrangement uses TRBV18 and TRBJ2-3; 7 bases are a match to TRBD1. V shed 6 bases and J 4 bases; nucleotides not matched to a gene: 10. CDR1 is KGHSH, CDR2 LQKENI, per germline. CDR3 length: 15 residues.

V gene TRBV7-2 combines with J gene TRBJ2-1; 10 bases agree with TRBD2. This CDR3 comprises 16 residues. Germline V gene sequence: CDR1 SGHTA, CDR2 FQGNSA. V gave up 5 bases and J gave up 7 bases; unmatched junction bases: 11. CDR3 sequence (DNA): TGTGCCAGCAGCCCTCGACTAGCGGGCTTATTGAATGAGCAGTTCTTC. Translating gives CASSPRLAGLLNEQFF.

The J gene is TRBJ2-1, the V gene TRBV5-4, with TRBD2 identical over 9 bases. Germline CDR1 SGHNT, CDR2 YYREEE (reference sequence). There are 15 residues in the CDR3. The trim removed 3 bases at V and 10 bases at J, leaving 11 bases unmatched. The CDR3 DNA sequence: TGTGCCAGCAGCTCGGCTAGCGGGGATGTTGTGGAGCAGTTCTTC. It encodes CASSSASGDVVEQFF.

V usage is TRBV6-4 and J usage is TRBJ2-1; 11 bases are shared with TRBD2. V lost 2 bases and J lost 4; bases outside the gene matches: 4. The CDR3 is 16 residues long. The germline V gene has CDR1 MRHNA and CDR2 SNTAGT. The CDR3 loop reads CASSDRASGGYNEQFF. The CDR3 nucleotides read TGTGCCAGCAGTGACAGGGCTAGCGGGGGGTACAATGAGCAGTTCTTC.

Concerning this clone: The missing conserved phenylalanine or tryptophan at the end of this CDR3 makes a read error likely. The gene calls are TRBV4-1 and TRBJ2-7, with TRBD2 as a possible D gene (7 bases). CDR3 length: 16 amino acids. Germline CDR1 MGHRA, CDR2 YSYEKL. V was cut by 4 bases and J by 1 base, with 17 bases left in between. CDR3 loop: CASSPGRGGGSYEQYS. The DNA of the CDR3 is TGCGCCAGCAGCCCCGGGCGAGGGGGGGGTTCCTACGAGCAGTACTCC.

The V gene is TRBV19, the J gene TRBJ1-5, with D unclear. Looked up from germline, CDR1 is LNHDA and CDR2 is SQIVND (reference sequence). CDR3 length equals 17 residues. Trimming cost V 2 bases and J 0 bases, with 14 bases left between them. The CDR3 region is CASSIIGAQNSNQPQHF. CDR3 in DNA: TGTGCCAGTAGTATAATCGGCGCACAGAATAGCAATCAGCCCCAGCATTTT.

The chain is built from TRBV2 and TRBJ1-5; D might be TRBD1 (6 bases). The V end was cut by 7 bases, the J end by 0 bases, with 7 bases between. The CDR3 loop spans 13 amino acids. The V gene's germline CDR1 is SNHLY and CDR2 FYNNEI. CDR3 sequence: CASTGDSNQPQHF. The CDR3 DNA reads as TGTGCCAGCACAGGGGATAGCAATCAGCCCCAGCATTTT. The full variable domain, its missing parts supplied by reference TRBV2 and TRBJ1-5, is EPEVTQTPSHQVTQMGQEVILRCVPISNHLYFYWYRQILGQKVEFLVSFYNNEISEKSEIFDDQFSVERPDGSNFTLKIRSTKLEDSAMYFCASTGDSNQPQHFGDGTRLSIL.

The chain joins TRBV27 to TRBJ2-7, with 10 bases aligning to TRBD2. CDR1 MNHEY and CDR2 SMNVEV come from the germline V gene (reference sequence). V gave up 6 bases and J gave up 5 bases; unmatched junction bases: 7. The CDR3 loop spans 14 amino acids. CDR3 in DNA: TGTGCCAGCAGGTTAGCGGGAGGCCCCGACGAGCAGTACTTC. It translates to CASRLAGGPDEQYF.

The V gene is TRBV15, the J gene TRBJ2-1, with 7 bases identical to TRBD2. V was pared by 0 bases and J by 3 bases, with 5 bases of the junction left unmatched. The germline V gene has CDR1 LNHNV and CDR2 YYDKDF (reference sequence). CDR3 length: 16 residues. The CDR3 bases are TGTGCCACCAGCAGAGATGGCGGCGGGAGCTACAATGAGCAGTTCTTC. Translating gives CATSRDGGGSYNEQFF.

V and J are TRBV25-1 and TRBJ1-4; 8 bases align to TRBD1. The J segment lost 7 bases and the V segment lost 4 bases, leaving 8 bases of the junction unmatched. The CDR3 runs to 15 residues. Germline lookup yields CDR1 MGHDK and CDR2 SYGVNS. The CDR3: CASSGSGGLSEKLFF. In nucleotides, the CDR3 is TGTGCCAGCAGTGGATCAGGGGGCTTAAGTGAAAAACTGTTTTTT. The variable domain in full, completed from reference TRBV25-1 and TRBJ1-4, reads EADIYQTPRYLVIGTGKKITLECSQTMGHDKMYWYQQDPGMELHLIHYSYGVNSTEKGDLSSESTVSRIRTEHFPLTLESARPSHTSQYLCASSGSGGLSEKLFFGSGTQLSVL.